This TCR beta chain is drawn from a study of T cells in Graves' hyperthyroidism and ophthalmopathy. Patients aged 18 to 65 had newly diagnosed hyperthyroidism of under 2 months' duration. Exclusions: uncontrolled infection, other autoimmune disease, pregnancy, lactation. This CDR3 has 14 residues. The V gene end was trimmed by 5 bases and the J gene end by 10 bases; junction bases not matched to a gene: 11. The germline V gene encodes CDR1 SGHTA and CDR2 FQGTGA. Amplified regions were TCR beta CDR3 sequences from RNA transcripts. HTBI primers were used for first-round RT-PCR of the TCR CDR3. TCRdb analysed the multiplex PCR reads with MiXCR anew, one entry per CDR3 protein. In the table there are a few hundred thousand distinct CDR3 sequences, approximately 14% of which are singletons. Ten or more counts support this clonotype.

Source material: blood. The chain links TRBV7-3 to TRBJ2-1, with TRBD1 identical over 7 bases. The clonotype comes from a woman aged 25 to 39 with Graves' hyperthyroidism. CDR3 in DNA: TGTGCCAGCAGCATATCCACCTGGACAGGAGAGCAGTTCTTC. Its protein is CASSISTWTGEQFF.